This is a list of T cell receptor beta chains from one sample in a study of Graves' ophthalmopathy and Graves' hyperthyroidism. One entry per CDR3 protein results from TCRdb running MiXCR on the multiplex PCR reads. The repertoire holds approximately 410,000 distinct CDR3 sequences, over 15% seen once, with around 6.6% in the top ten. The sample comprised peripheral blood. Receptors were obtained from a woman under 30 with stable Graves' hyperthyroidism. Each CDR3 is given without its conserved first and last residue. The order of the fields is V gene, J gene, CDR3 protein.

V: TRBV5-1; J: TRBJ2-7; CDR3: ASSLASGLGEQY
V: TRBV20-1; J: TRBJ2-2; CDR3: SAEGHTGELF
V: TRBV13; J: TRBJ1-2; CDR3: ASSFGQGVNYGYT
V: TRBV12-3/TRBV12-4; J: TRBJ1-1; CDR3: ASSSDYWGNTEAF
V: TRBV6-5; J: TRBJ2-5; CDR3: ASSFDRDIWETQY
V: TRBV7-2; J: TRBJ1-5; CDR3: ASSLRGGDSLEDQPQH
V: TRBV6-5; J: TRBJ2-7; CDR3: ASSYSGFSSYEQY
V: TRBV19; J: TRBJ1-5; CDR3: ASTPKGGNQPQH
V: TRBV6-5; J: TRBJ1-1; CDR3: ASILSGTEAF
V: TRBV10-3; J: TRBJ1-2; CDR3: AITSYGTGTYGYT